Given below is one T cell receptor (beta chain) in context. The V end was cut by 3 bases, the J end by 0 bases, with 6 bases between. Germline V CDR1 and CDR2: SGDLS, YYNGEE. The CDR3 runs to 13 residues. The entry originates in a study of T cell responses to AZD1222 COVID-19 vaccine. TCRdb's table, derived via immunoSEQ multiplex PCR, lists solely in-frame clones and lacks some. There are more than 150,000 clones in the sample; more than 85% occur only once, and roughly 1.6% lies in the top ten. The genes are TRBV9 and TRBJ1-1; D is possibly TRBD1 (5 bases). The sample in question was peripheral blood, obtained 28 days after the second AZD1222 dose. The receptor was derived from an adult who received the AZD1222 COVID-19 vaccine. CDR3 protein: CASSATVNTEAFF. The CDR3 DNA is TGTGCCAGCAGCGCGACAGTGAACACTGAAGCTTTCTTT.